The 30 T cell receptor beta chains below all came from one sample that was sequenced in a study of neoadjuvant anti-PD-1 for oral cavity cancer. Time point here: after neoadjuvant nivolumab, at surgical resection. Produced via immunoSEQ multiplex PCR; TCRdb's table is partial and in-frame only. In the table there are fewer than 15,000 clones, 65% to 80% of which are singletons. The source was PBMCs, collected after nivolumab (anti-PD-1) treatment. These receptors originate from a person aged 35-79 years with oral cavity squamous cell carcinoma.

The chain is built from TRBV7-3 and TRBJ2-4, with 10 bases that match TRBD2. V lost 3 bases and J lost 15; bases outside the gene matches: 8. CDR1 is SGHTA and CDR2 is FQGTGA in the germline V gene. The CDR3 is 13 amino acids. In DNA form, the CDR3 reads TGTGCCAGCAGCTTGGCTAGCGGGAGTCCCCGGTACTTC. Protein sequence: CASSLASGSPRYF.

This clone was found once. The chain links TRBV6-6 to TRBJ1-1, with D tentatively TRBD1 (6 bases). The CDR3 is 14 amino acids. V was clipped by 6 bases and J by 5 bases, with 16 bases between them. The V gene's germline CDR1 is MNHNY and CDR2 SVGAGI (reference sequence). CDR3 sequence (DNA): TGTGCCAGCAGCTACCACAGGGAGGGGACTGAAGCTTTCTTT. Encoded protein: CASSYHREGTEAFF.

V gene TRBV6-1 combines with J gene TRBJ2-5, with 9 bases identical to TRBD1. CDR3 length: 15 residues. J gave up 5 bases and V 6 bases, and 10 bases lay outside the gene matches. The germline gives CDR1 MNHNS, CDR2 SASEGT. The CDR3 protein is CASRPTGGFGETQYF. The DNA of the CDR3 is TGTGCCAGCAGGCCTACAGGGGGCTTCGGTGAGACCCAGTACTTC.

CDR3 DNA: TGTGCCAGTAGTATTTCGGGAGGGCCGTCAGATACGCAGTATTTT. Translating gives CASSISGGPSDTQYF. The J gene is TRBJ2-3, the V gene TRBV19, with TRBD2 matching over 8 bases. J was trimmed by 4 bases and V by 3 bases; bases with no gene match: 6. The CDR3 is made up of 15 amino acids. Germline V lookup: CDR1 LNHDA, CDR2 SQIVND (reference sequence).

This rearrangement joins TRBV5-1 to TRBJ2-2; D uncertain. Trimming removed 0 bases from V and 0 bases from J, with 9 bases in between. CDR3 length: 16 amino acids. Germline-derived CDR1 and CDR2 are SGHRS and YFSETQ. CDR3 in amino acids: CASSLAGSPNTGELFF. The CDR3 DNA sequence: TGCGCCAGCAGCTTGGCGGGCTCCCCGAACACCGGGGAGCTGTTTTTT.

The chain links TRBV28 to TRBJ2-5; a weak D match, TRBD1 (6 bases). V lost 6 bases, J lost 5 bases, and 13 bases lay in between. Germline lookup yields CDR1 MDHEN and CDR2 SYDVKM. The CDR3 extends over 13 amino acids. For the CDR3, the DNA is TGTGCCAGCAGCATGTTAACAGGGGAGACCCAGTACTTC. Amino acid sequence: CASSMLTGETQYF.

The chain carries TRBV7-3 and TRBJ2-2, with unresolved D. The germline V gene has CDR1 SGHTA and CDR2 FQGTGA. V was clipped by 1 base and J by 4 bases, with 13 bases between them. The CDR3 covers 16 residues. CDR3 sequence: CASSLNPPTVTGELFF. CDR3 coding DNA: TGTGCCAGCAGCTTAAACCCGCCTACGGTCACCGGGGAGCTGTTTTTT.

The J gene is TRBJ1-1, the V gene TRBV11-1, with TRBD1 as a possible D gene (5 bases). The germline gives CDR1 SGHAT, CDR2 FQDESV (reference sequence). The CDR3 runs 15 residues. The V and J ends lost 3 bases and 2 bases respectively, with 13 bases between them. Here the CDR3 reads CASSFMQGVNTEAFF. DNA for the CDR3: TGTGCCAGCAGCTTCATGCAGGGCGTTAACACTGAAGCTTTCTTT. Complete variable domain (other parts from reference TRBV11-1 and TRBJ1-1): EAEVAQSPRYKITEKSQAVAFWCDPISGHATLYWYRQILGQGPELLVQFQDESVVDDSQLPKDRFSAERLKGVDSTLKIQPAELGDSAMYLCASSFMQGVNTEAFFGQGTRLTVV.

Only a few counts were recorded for this clone. The chain uses TRBV7-9 and TRBJ1-2, with a tentative D call TRBD1 (5 bases). The CDR3 covers 15 residues. V lost 3 bases and J lost 3, with 14 bases in between. Germline V lookup: CDR1 SEHNR, CDR2 FQNEAQ (reference sequence). The DNA of the CDR3 is TGTGCCAGCAGCTTGGGGGACGGCCTTGACTATGGCTACACCTTC. It encodes CASSLGDGLDYGYTF.

The chain employs TRBV6-1 and TRBJ2-5; TRBD2 matches at 8 bases. V lost 3 bases and J lost 2; bases outside the gene matches: 8. CDR3 length: 16 amino acids. Germline CDR1 and CDR2: MNHNS and SASEGT. The CDR3 loop reads CASSDRGLVGQETQYF. CDR3 nucleotide sequence: TGTGCCAGCAGTGACAGGGGACTAGTGGGACAAGAGACCCAGTACTTC.

As concerns this clone: One end of the junction fails to match germline, which may point to a read error. The chain employs TRBV29-1 and TRBJ2-1, with D perhaps TRBD1 (6 bases). The germline V gene encodes CDR1 SQVTM and CDR2 ANQGSEA. This CDR3 region has 15 residues. The CDR3 DNA sequence: TGCAGCGTCGAAGGACAGCCCAAGTTTTACAATGAGCAGTTCTTC. Its protein product is CSVEGQPKFYNEQFF.

The chain recombines TRBV7-8 with TRBJ1-5; 9 nucleotides line up with TRBD1. Germline-derived CDR1 and CDR2 are SGHVS and FQNEAQ. V shed 7 bases and J 6 bases; nucleotides not matched to a gene: 13. The CDR3 sequence is 16 residues long. The CDR3 loop reads CASKQTGGGWGQPQHF. In DNA, the CDR3 is TGTGCCAGCAAACAGACAGGGGGAGGTTGGGGTCAGCCCCAGCATTTT.

With regard to this clone: The same CDR3 is also encoded by other DNA sequences in this sample. The chain employs TRBV5-1 and TRBJ1-5; D not certain. V was shortened by 0 bases and J by 0 bases, with 7 bases between the two germline ends. There are 15 residues in the CDR3. Germline V gene lookup returns CDR1 SGHRS and CDR2 YFSETQ. The CDR3 sequence: CASSLDGYSNQPQHF. The CDR3 nucleotides are TGCGCCAGCAGCTTGGACGGGTATAGCAATCAGCCCCAGCATTTT.

The V call is TRBV29-1, the J call TRBJ1-2; no firm D call. The V end lost 1 base, the J end lost 3 bases, and 15 bases lay between the germline ends. This CDR3 has 15 residues. Germline-derived CDR1 and CDR2 are SQVTM and ANQGSEA. The CDR3 region is CSVEGGTDLYYGYTF. CDR3 bases: TGCAGCGTTGAAGGAGGTACGGACCTATACTATGGCTACACCTTC.

This clone was seen a handful of times. The V gene is TRBV30, the J gene TRBJ1-5; a possible D gene is TRBD1 (6 bases). V shed 2 bases and J shed 6 bases, with 11 bases lying between them. The CDR3 sequence is 13 residues long. In germline, CDR1 is GTSNPN, CDR2 SVGIG (reference sequence). CDR3 bases: TGTGCCTGGAGTCTAACAGGGAGTCAGCCCCAGCATTTT. This encodes CAWSLTGSQPQHF.

The chain employs TRBV19 and TRBJ2-7; 7 nucleotides line up with TRBD2. The germline V gene encodes CDR1 LNHDA and CDR2 SQIVND (reference sequence). This CDR3 has 13 residues. V shed 1 base and J 3 bases; nucleotides not matched to a gene: 0. CDR3 sequence reads: CASSIASGYEQYF. The CDR3 DNA sequence: TGTGCCAGTAGTATAGCTAGCGGCTACGAGCAGTACTTC.

This sequence joins TRBV29-1 and TRBJ1-4, with D possibly TRBD1 on 6 matching bases. Trimming removed 6 bases from V and 0 bases from J, with 8 bases in between. This CDR3 has 13 residues. CDR1 SQVTM and CDR2 ANQGSEA come from the germline V gene. The CDR3 sequence: CSVAGATNEKLFF. The CDR3 DNA is TGCAGCGTCGCAGGGGCAACTAATGAAAAACTGTTTTTT.

The chain uses TRBV11-2 and TRBJ1-5, with 7 bases that match TRBD1. The V gene end was trimmed by 7 bases and the J gene end by 0 bases; junction bases not matched to a gene: 15. The CDR3 is 18 amino acids. The germline V gene encodes CDR1 SGHAT and CDR2 FQNNGV. CDR3 sequence: CASTPGQDSGVSNQPQHF. The CDR3 bases are TGTGCCAGCACCCCTGGACAGGATTCGGGAGTTAGCAATCAGCCCCAGCATTTT.

The chain joins TRBV27 to TRBJ2-7; D assignment may be TRBD1 or TRBD2 (5 bases each). V was clipped by 3 bases and J by 3 bases, with 15 bases between them. In germline, CDR1 is MNHEY, CDR2 SMNVEV (reference sequence). CDR3 length equals 15 residues. Here the CDR3 reads CASSLYGDGYYEQYF. For the CDR3, the DNA is TGTGCCAGCAGTTTGTATGGGGACGGCTACTACGAGCAGTACTTC.

This clone was seen only once. V is TRBV2 and J is TRBJ1-2; tentative D call: TRBD1 (6 bases). This CDR3 is 12 amino acids long. V was pared by 8 bases and J by 5 bases, with 12 bases between. Germline values: CDR1 SNHLY, CDR2 FYNNEI. The CDR3 region has the DNA TGTGCCAGCCACGAGGGGGGGTATGGCTACACCTTC. This translates into CASHEGGYGYTF. The variable domain in full, completed from reference TRBV2 and TRBJ1-2, reads EPEVTQTPSHQVTQMGQEVILRCVPISNHLYFYWYRQILGQKVEFLVSFYNNEISEKSEIFDDQFSVERPDGSNFTLKIRSTKLEDSAMYFCASHEGGYGYTFGSGTRLTVV.

J is TRBJ1-2 and V is TRBV30; D unclear. CDR3 length equals 10 residues. In germline, CDR1 is GTSNPN, CDR2 SVGIG (reference sequence). V lost 2 bases to trimming and J lost 6 bases, with 4 bases between them. The CDR3 protein is CAWSMDGYTF. The CDR3 region has the DNA TGTGCCTGGAGTATGGATGGCTACACCTTC.

The chain has TRBV19 and TRBJ1-5, with D hard to call. The V and J ends lost 9 bases and 0 bases respectively, with 18 bases between them. CDR1 is LNHDA, CDR2 SQIVND, per germline (reference sequence). This CDR3 is 16 amino acids long. The CDR3 loop reads CASRPRRDYSNQPQHF. The CDR3 DNA is TGTGCCAGCAGGCCTCGACGAGATTATAGCAATCAGCCCCAGCATTTT.

In this sample, this clone turned up a few times. This chain uses TRBV11-2 with TRBJ2-7; D is unresolved. The CDR3 runs 14 residues. Germline assignment: CDR1 SGHAT and CDR2 FQNNGV. Trimming left V 1 base short and J 1 base short, with 8 bases between. CDR3 in amino acids: CASSLARDSYEQYF. The CDR3 coding sequence is TGTGCCAGCAGCTTAGCACGAGATTCCTACGAGCAGTACTTC.

This clone was counted a single time. The V gene is TRBV9, the J gene TRBJ2-3; D gene ambiguous. With 4 bases removed from V and 4 bases from J, the gap between germline ends came to 13 bases. Germline V gene sequence: CDR1 SGDLS, CDR2 YYNGEE. The CDR3 runs to 14 residues. The CDR3 region is CASSPDRVPDTQYF. Here the CDR3 DNA reads TGTGCCAGCAGCCCCGATCGGGTCCCAGATACGCAGTATTTT.

This sequence joins TRBV30 and TRBJ1-2; D is unclear. V lost 0 bases and J 7 bases, leaving 6 bases between the germline ends. CDR3 size: 11 residues. The germline gives CDR1 GTSNPN, CDR2 SVGIG (reference sequence). Written as DNA, the CDR3 is TGTGCCTGGAGTGTACCTGGTGGCTACACCTTC. It encodes CAWSVPGGYTF. The whole variable domain, remainder taken from reference TRBV30 and TRBJ1-2, is SQTIHQWPATLVQPVGSPLSLECTVEGTSNPNLYWYRQAAGRGLQLLFYSVGIGQISSEVPQNLSASRPQDRQFILSSKKLLLSDSGFYLCAWSVPGGYTFGSGTRLTVV.

The sample holds a few counts of this clone. The chain has TRBV5-1 and TRBJ1-1; no reliable D call. Germline V gene sequence: CDR1 SGHRS, CDR2 YFSETQ. Trimming took 0 bases from V and 1 from J, leaving 4 bases between them. The CDR3 extends over 13 amino acids. The CDR3 DNA follows: TGCGCCAGCAGCTTGGCAGGGAACACTGAAGCTTTCTTT. Its translation: CASSLAGNTEAFF.

This clone was counted between two and nine times. The chain has TRBV18 and TRBJ2-1; weak D call: TRBD2 (7 bases). The germline V and J ends were trimmed by 3 bases and 8 bases, with 14 bases remaining between them. The CDR3 has 14 amino acids. The germline V gene has CDR1 KGHSH and CDR2 LQKENI. The CDR3 spells CASSPRWEGDEQFF. DNA for the CDR3: TGTGCCAGCTCACCGCGGTGGGAGGGGGATGAGCAGTTCTTC.

The genes are TRBV5-1 and TRBJ1-3; the D is unclear. CDR3 length: 15 amino acids. Trimming shortened V by 4 bases and J by 0 bases, and 11 bases separated the two germline ends. The V gene's germline CDR1 is SGHRS and CDR2 YFSETQ. The CDR3 sequence is CASSPTPFSGNTIYF. The CDR3 DNA follows: TGCGCCAGCAGCCCTACACCGTTCTCTGGAAACACCATATATTTT.

J is TRBJ1-3 and V is TRBV7-6, with D perhaps TRBD1 (5 bases). V was clipped by 5 bases and J by 0 bases, with 11 bases between them. Germline V CDR1 and CDR2: SGHVS, FNYEAQ. The CDR3 length is 15 residues. The CDR3: CASSKTVSSGNTIYF. In nucleotides, the CDR3 is TGTGCCAGCAGCAAGACAGTGAGCTCTGGAAACACCATATATTTT.

The chain is built from TRBV29-1 and TRBJ2-1; D is possibly TRBD2 (5 bases). There are 14 residues in the CDR3. The germline gives CDR1 SQVTM, CDR2 ANQGSEA. Trimming took 6 bases from V and 9 from J, leaving 21 bases between them. The CDR3 protein is CSVLRDGVGSEQFF. DNA for the CDR3: TGCAGCGTCTTAAGGGATGGGGTGGGGAGTGAGCAGTTCTTC.